This T cell receptor beta chain was observed in a study of blood T cell repertoires in COVID-19. About the study: Collection of acute and convalescent COVID-19 samples took place in the United States, Italy and Spain. T cells, B-cell-depleted T cells, or PBMCs supplied cDNA or gDNA.

Participant-given clinical history determined each cohort assignment. Original handling: How many nucleated cells were present was estimated from reference gene primer amplification. Clones were read by immunoSEQ multiplex PCR, and TCRdb kept only the in-frame ones, dropping some. V, J and clone size are those of that table, while D and trimming were read from the DNA. This table holds about 500,000 clones, roughly 87% found once. The germline gives CDR1 MNHEY, CDR2 SVGAGI. Trimming removed 6 bases from V and 0 bases from J; junction bases left unmatched: 4. There are 15 residues in the CDR3. This chain connects TRBV6-5 to TRBJ2-1; TRBD2 aligns across 8 bases. The clonotype comes from a woman in her late teens or twenties who had recovered from COVID-19. The sample consisted of PBMCs or T cells enriched from blood (not recorded which). DNA of the CDR3: TGTGCCAGCAGCAAGCGGGGGAGCTCCTACAATGAGCAGTTCTTC. It translates to CASSKRGSSYNEQFF.